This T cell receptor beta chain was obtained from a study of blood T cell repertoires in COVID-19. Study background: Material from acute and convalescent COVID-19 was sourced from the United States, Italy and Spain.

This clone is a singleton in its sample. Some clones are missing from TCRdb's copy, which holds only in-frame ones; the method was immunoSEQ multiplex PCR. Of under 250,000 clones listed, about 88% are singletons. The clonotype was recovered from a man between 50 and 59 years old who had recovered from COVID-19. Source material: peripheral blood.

The CDR3 spells CASSLVYTSGRGYNEQFF. DNA of the CDR3: TGCGCCAGCAGCTTGGTTTACACTAGCGGGAGGGGTTACAATGAGCAGTTCTTC. V usage is TRBV5-1 and J usage is TRBJ2-1, with TRBD2 identical over 13 bases. The V gene's germline CDR1 is SGHRS and CDR2 YFSETQ. The length of the CDR3 is 18 residues. J gave up 4 bases and V 0 bases, and 7 bases lay outside the gene matches.